A selection of T cell receptor beta chains follows, all from one sample in a study of identical twins. TCRdb re-derived calls from the 5' RACE reads in MiXCR, one entry per CDR3 protein. Here the sample spans about 450,000 distinct CDR3 sequences, approximately 18% being singletons. Sequenced material: naive T cells sorted from blood. Source of these receptors: a man in his fifties in good health. CDR3s include the opening cysteine and the closing phenylalanine or tryptophan. Fields, in order: V gene, D gene, clone size, J gene, CDR3 protein, CDR3 DNA. A D gene is named only where the DNA matches it firmly. Only part of the rows carry a size: once, few, many, or a class if the clone is expanded.

v_call: TRBV4-2
d_call: -
clone_size: many
j_call: TRBJ2-7
cdr3_aa: CASSQEGTHEQYF
cdr3_nt: TGTGCCAGCAGCCAAGAAGGGACCCACGAGCAGTACTTC

v_call: TRBV29-1
d_call: -
clone_size: many
j_call: TRBJ2-7
cdr3_aa: CSYRTASSYEQYF
cdr3_nt: TGCAGCTACCGGACGGCTAGCTCCTACGAGCAGTACTTC

v_call: TRBV28
d_call: -
clone_size: many
j_call: TRBJ2-3
cdr3_aa: CASRQMTALTDTQYF
cdr3_nt: TGTGCCAGCAGGCAGATGACAGCACTCACAGATACGCAGTATTTT

v_call: TRBV27
d_call: -
clone_size: -
j_call: TRBJ2-1
cdr3_aa: CASRLPTGSYNEQFF
cdr3_nt: TGTGCCAGCCGACTCCCCACAGGTTCCTACAATGAGCAGTTCTTC

v_call: TRBV2
d_call: -
clone_size: -
j_call: TRBJ1-2
cdr3_aa: CASVRGAYGYTF
cdr3_nt: TGTGCCTCCGTTCGGGGGGCCTATGGCTACACCTTC

v_call: TRBV6-6
d_call: -
clone_size: few
j_call: TRBJ2-1
cdr3_aa: CASSSQDLNEQFF
cdr3_nt: TGTGCCAGCAGTTCCCAGGACTTGAATGAGCAGTTCTTC

v_call: TRBV7-2
d_call: TRBD2
clone_size: few
j_call: TRBJ2-1
cdr3_aa: CASSLAQSAGGPYNEQFF
cdr3_nt: TGTGCCAGCAGCTTAGCACAATCAGCGGGAGGGCCCTACAATGAGCAGTTCTTC

v_call: TRBV11-2
d_call: -
clone_size: few
j_call: TRBJ2-2
cdr3_aa: CASSSRRDGELFF
cdr3_nt: TGTGCCAGCAGCTCCCGTCGAGACGGGGAGCTGTTTTTT

v_call: TRBV4-3
d_call: TRBD2
clone_size: few
j_call: TRBJ2-7
cdr3_aa: CASSQGAAGSSYEQYF
cdr3_nt: TGCGCCAGCAGCCAAGGCGCAGCGGGGAGCTCCTACGAGCAGTACTTC

v_call: TRBV20-1
d_call: TRBD1
clone_size: -
j_call: TRBJ2-1
cdr3_aa: CSARPGQGGYNEQFF
cdr3_nt: TGCAGTGCCAGGCCGGGACAGGGAGGGTACAATGAGCAGTTCTTC

v_call: TRBV19
d_call: TRBD1
clone_size: many
j_call: TRBJ2-7
cdr3_aa: CASSIRQGSYEQYF
cdr3_nt: TGTGCCAGTAGTATCCGACAGGGTAGCTACGAGCAGTACTTC

v_call: TRBV15
d_call: TRBD2
clone_size: few
j_call: TRBJ2-7
cdr3_aa: CATSRDGRFDHEQYF
cdr3_nt: TGTGCCACCAGCAGAGACGGGAGGTTCGACCACGAGCAGTACTTC

v_call: TRBV7-9
d_call: TRBD1
clone_size: -
j_call: TRBJ1-2
cdr3_aa: CASSPDRGQNYGYTF
cdr3_nt: TGTGCCAGCAGCCCAGACAGGGGGCAGAACTATGGCTACACCTTC

v_call: TRBV20-1
d_call: -
clone_size: -
j_call: TRBJ2-2
cdr3_aa: CSVAGTGELFF
cdr3_nt: TGCAGTGTTGCGGGAACCGGGGAGCTGTTTTTT

v_call: TRBV9
d_call: -
clone_size: few
j_call: TRBJ2-7
cdr3_aa: CASSASGAPIGEQYF
cdr3_nt: TGTGCCAGCAGCGCGTCGGGTGCCCCAATCGGCGAGCAGTACTTC

v_call: TRBV6-5
d_call: -
clone_size: few
j_call: TRBJ2-6
cdr3_aa: CASSWGDGANVLTF
cdr3_nt: TGTGCCAGCAGTTGGGGTGACGGGGCCAACGTCCTGACTTTC

v_call: TRBV15
d_call: TRBD2
clone_size: -
j_call: TRBJ2-5
cdr3_aa: CATSHLAGIGIVDF
cdr3_nt: TGTGCCACCAGCCATCTAGCGGGGATCGGAATTGTAGACTTC

v_call: TRBV20-1
d_call: TRBD1
clone_size: many
j_call: TRBJ2-1
cdr3_aa: CSARQGSNEQFF
cdr3_nt: TGCAGTGCAAGACAGGGAAGCAATGAGCAGTTCTTC

v_call: TRBV28
d_call: -
clone_size: many
j_call: TRBJ1-2
cdr3_aa: CASSSRAGRAGYTF
cdr3_nt: TGTGCCAGCAGTTCTCGGGCAGGGAGGGCAGGCTACACCTTC

v_call: TRBV28
d_call: TRBD1
clone_size: once
j_call: TRBJ2-1
cdr3_aa: CASSLPQGDSYNEQFF
cdr3_nt: TGTGCCAGCAGTTTACCCCAGGGGGACTCCTACAATGAGCAGTTCTTC

v_call: TRBV30
d_call: -
clone_size: few
j_call: TRBJ1-4
cdr3_aa: CAWSVGVGQTKLFF
cdr3_nt: TGTGCCTGGAGTGTAGGGGTAGGGCAGACGAAACTGTTTTTT

v_call: TRBV7-2
d_call: TRBD2
clone_size: -
j_call: TRBJ2-3
cdr3_aa: CASSRSSGGITDTQYF
cdr3_nt: TGTGCCAGCAGCAGATCTAGCGGGGGTATCACAGATACGCAGTATTTT

v_call: TRBV12-3/TRBV12-4
d_call: TRBD2
clone_size: -
j_call: TRBJ2-3
cdr3_aa: CASSLGLAGAIRREDTQYF
cdr3_nt: TGTGCCAGCAGCCTAGGACTAGCGGGGGCAATTCGACGAGAAGATACGCAGTATTTT

v_call: TRBV3-1
d_call: TRBD2
clone_size: -
j_call: TRBJ2-7
cdr3_aa: CASSQGLAAYEQYF
cdr3_nt: TGTGCCAGCAGTCAGGGACTAGCGGCCTACGAGCAGTACTTC

v_call: TRBV29-1
d_call: -
clone_size: -
j_call: TRBJ1-1
cdr3_aa: CSVAPVGQIEAFF
cdr3_nt: TGCAGCGTTGCTCCGGTAGGGCAGATTGAAGCTTTCTTT

v_call: TRBV29-1
d_call: TRBD2
clone_size: -
j_call: TRBJ2-3
cdr3_aa: CSVASGMEDTQYF
cdr3_nt: TGCAGCGTAGCTAGCGGGATGGAGGATACGCAGTATTTT

v_call: TRBV7-2
d_call: -
clone_size: few
j_call: TRBJ2-7
cdr3_aa: CASSLSAGSSYEQYF
cdr3_nt: TGTGCCAGCAGCTTATCGGCCGGGAGCTCCTACGAGCAGTACTTC

v_call: TRBV7-8
d_call: -
clone_size: many
j_call: TRBJ2-1
cdr3_aa: CASSLAWPTDNEQFF
cdr3_nt: TGTGCCAGCAGCTTAGCGTGGCCTACCGACAATGAGCAGTTCTTC

v_call: TRBV20-1
d_call: TRBD2
clone_size: few
j_call: TRBJ2-5
cdr3_aa: CSATTSGRAIETQYF
cdr3_nt: TGCAGTGCTACGACTAGCGGGAGGGCCATAGAGACCCAGTACTTC

v_call: TRBV12-3/TRBV12-4
d_call: -
clone_size: many
j_call: TRBJ2-5
cdr3_aa: CASKTGAETQYF
cdr3_nt: TGTGCCAGCAAAACGGGGGCCGAGACCCAGTACTTC

v_call: TRBV5-5
d_call: -
clone_size: -
j_call: TRBJ2-7
cdr3_aa: CASSALPGSRLNEQYF
cdr3_nt: TGTGCCAGCAGCGCGCTGCCAGGGAGCAGGTTAAACGAGCAGTACTTC

v_call: TRBV10-3
d_call: TRBD2
clone_size: many
j_call: TRBJ2-1
cdr3_aa: CAITTGLAGATGNEQFF
cdr3_nt: TGTGCCATCACAACGGGACTAGCGGGGGCCACGGGGAATGAGCAGTTCTTC

v_call: TRBV25-1
d_call: -
clone_size: few
j_call: TRBJ1-6
cdr3_aa: CASIAGLNSPLHF
cdr3_nt: TGTGCCAGCATTGCGGGGCTTAATTCACCCCTCCACTTT

v_call: TRBV4-1
d_call: TRBD1
clone_size: many
j_call: TRBJ2-1
cdr3_aa: CASSRRLLDRALPNEQFF
cdr3_nt: TGCGCCAGCAGCCGTAGGCTGTTAGACAGGGCACTCCCCAATGAGCAGTTCTTC

v_call: TRBV12-3/TRBV12-4
d_call: TRBD1
clone_size: -
j_call: TRBJ2-3
cdr3_aa: CASRRRQGAYDTQYF
cdr3_nt: TGTGCCAGCAGGCGTCGACAGGGGGCATACGATACGCAGTATTTT

v_call: TRBV24-1
d_call: TRBD1
clone_size: -
j_call: TRBJ2-3
cdr3_aa: CATSDGQGFTDTQYF
cdr3_nt: TGTGCCACCAGTGACGGACAGGGGTTCACAGATACGCAGTATTTT

v_call: TRBV21-1
d_call: -
clone_size: few
j_call: TRBJ2-1
cdr3_aa: CASSKAERQRSSYNEQFF
cdr3_nt: TGTGCCAGCAGCAAAGCGGAAAGACAGCGGAGCTCCTACAATGAGCAGTTCTTC

v_call: TRBV29-1
d_call: -
clone_size: few
j_call: TRBJ2-7
cdr3_aa: CSATSRYEQYF
cdr3_nt: TGCAGCGCCACCTCGAGGTACGAGCAGTACTTC

v_call: TRBV20-1
d_call: TRBD1
clone_size: -
j_call: TRBJ1-5
cdr3_aa: CSAIGGLEPQHF
cdr3_nt: TGCAGTGCTATAGGGGGCCTGGAGCCCCAGCATTTT

v_call: TRBV6-2/TRBV6-3
d_call: TRBD2
clone_size: -
j_call: TRBJ2-7
cdr3_aa: CASTWGTSGVLAYEQYF
cdr3_nt: TGTGCCAGCACCTGGGGGACTAGCGGGGTTTTGGCCTACGAGCAGTACTTC

v_call: TRBV4-3
d_call: TRBD2
clone_size: -
j_call: TRBJ2-1
cdr3_aa: CASSPASGGMNHEQFF
cdr3_nt: TGCGCCAGCAGCCCCGCGTCGGGAGGGATGAACCATGAGCAGTTCTTC

v_call: TRBV3-1
d_call: -
clone_size: -
j_call: TRBJ2-3
cdr3_aa: CASSQYGLGMVTQYF
cdr3_nt: TGTGCCAGCAGCCAATATGGCCTAGGGATGGTTACGCAGTATTTT

v_call: TRBV5-1
d_call: TRBD2
clone_size: -
j_call: TRBJ2-2
cdr3_aa: CASQPRAGGPNTGELFF
cdr3_nt: TGCGCCAGCCAACCCCGGGCGGGGGGCCCGAACACCGGGGAGCTGTTTTTT

v_call: TRBV20-1
d_call: TRBD2
clone_size: few
j_call: TRBJ2-1
cdr3_aa: CSAGALAGGPNYNEQFF
cdr3_nt: TGCAGTGCTGGAGCACTAGCGGGGGGACCAAACTACAATGAGCAGTTCTTC

v_call: TRBV20-1
d_call: TRBD1
clone_size: few
j_call: TRBJ1-2
cdr3_aa: CSAKRLGTADGGGYTF
cdr3_nt: TGCAGTGCTAAAAGATTAGGGACAGCGGACGGGGGTGGCTACACCTTC

v_call: TRBV11-2
d_call: -
clone_size: -
j_call: TRBJ2-7
cdr3_aa: CASSRGMKQYF
cdr3_nt: TGTGCCAGCAGCCGGGGCATGAAGCAGTACTTC

v_call: TRBV5-1
d_call: -
clone_size: many
j_call: TRBJ2-3
cdr3_aa: CASSFDMSTDTQYF
cdr3_nt: TGCGCCAGCAGCTTTGACATGAGCACAGATACGCAGTATTTT

v_call: TRBV6-1
d_call: TRBD2
clone_size: few
j_call: TRBJ2-2
cdr3_aa: CASSPGLGATGELFF
cdr3_nt: TGTGCCAGCAGTCCGGGACTAGGGGCCACCGGGGAGCTGTTTTTT

v_call: TRBV7-2
d_call: TRBD1
clone_size: few
j_call: TRBJ2-7
cdr3_aa: CASSLASGTASSYEQYF
cdr3_nt: TGTGCCAGCAGCTTAGCCTCCGGGACAGCAAGCTCCTACGAGCAGTACTTC

v_call: TRBV27
d_call: TRBD2
clone_size: -
j_call: TRBJ2-7
cdr3_aa: CASSFSGRAPHEQYF
cdr3_nt: TGTGCCAGCAGTTTTAGCGGGAGGGCCCCCCACGAGCAGTACTTC

v_call: TRBV20-1
d_call: -
clone_size: few
j_call: TRBJ2-3
cdr3_aa: CSAVTVDTQYF
cdr3_nt: TGCAGTGCTGTAACAGTGGATACGCAGTATTTT

v_call: TRBV5-1
d_call: -
clone_size: many
j_call: TRBJ2-3
cdr3_aa: CASSMFPTDTQYF
cdr3_nt: TGCGCCAGCAGCATGTTTCCCACAGATACGCAGTATTTT

v_call: TRBV6-2/TRBV6-3
d_call: TRBD2
clone_size: -
j_call: TRBJ2-5
cdr3_aa: CASSRTSGETQYF
cdr3_nt: TGTGCCAGCAGTAGGACTAGCGGAGAGACCCAGTACTTC

v_call: TRBV11-2
d_call: TRBD2
clone_size: -
j_call: TRBJ2-7
cdr3_aa: CASSVGGAGEQYF
cdr3_nt: TGTGCCAGCAGCGTCGGGGGGGCGGGTGAGCAGTACTTC

v_call: TRBV20-1
d_call: -
clone_size: few
j_call: TRBJ2-3
cdr3_aa: CSALVWGGPQDTQYF
cdr3_nt: TGCAGTGCTCTGGTATGGGGAGGCCCCCAGGATACGCAGTATTTT

v_call: TRBV5-6
d_call: -
clone_size: -
j_call: TRBJ2-7
cdr3_aa: CASSMMDPSYEQYF
cdr3_nt: TGTGCCAGCAGCATGATGGACCCCTCCTACGAGCAGTACTTC

v_call: TRBV28
d_call: -
clone_size: many
j_call: TRBJ1-5
cdr3_aa: CASSKGPPQPQHF
cdr3_nt: TGTGCCAGCAGTAAGGGCCCCCCTCAGCCCCAGCATTTT

v_call: TRBV20-1
d_call: TRBD2
clone_size: many
j_call: TRBJ2-3
cdr3_aa: CSAFSGSGTDTQYF
cdr3_nt: TGCAGTGCATTCAGCGGGAGTGGCACAGATACGCAGTATTTT

v_call: TRBV27
d_call: -
clone_size: few
j_call: TRBJ2-1
cdr3_aa: CASSLSRLLGFGEQFF
cdr3_nt: TGTGCCAGCAGTTTATCGAGACTATTAGGTTTCGGTGAGCAGTTCTTC